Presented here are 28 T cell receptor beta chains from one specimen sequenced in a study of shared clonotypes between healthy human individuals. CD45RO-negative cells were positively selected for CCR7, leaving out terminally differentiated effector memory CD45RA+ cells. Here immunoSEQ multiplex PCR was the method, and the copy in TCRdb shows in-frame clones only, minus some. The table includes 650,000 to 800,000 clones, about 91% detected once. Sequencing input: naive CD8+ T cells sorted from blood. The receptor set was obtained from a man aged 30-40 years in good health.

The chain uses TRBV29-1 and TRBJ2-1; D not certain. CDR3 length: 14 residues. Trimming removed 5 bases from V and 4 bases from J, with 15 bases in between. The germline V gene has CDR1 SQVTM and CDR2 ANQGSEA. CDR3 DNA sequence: TGCAGCGTTTGGTTAGCAGAAGAATACAATGAGCAGTTCTTC. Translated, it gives CSVWLAEEYNEQFF.

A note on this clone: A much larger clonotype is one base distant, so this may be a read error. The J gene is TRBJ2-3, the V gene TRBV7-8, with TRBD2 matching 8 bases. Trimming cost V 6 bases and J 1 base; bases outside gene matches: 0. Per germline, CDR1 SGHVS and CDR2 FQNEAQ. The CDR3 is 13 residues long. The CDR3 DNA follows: TGTGCCAGCAGTAGCGGGGGCACAGATACGCAGTATTTT. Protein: CASSSGGTDTQYF. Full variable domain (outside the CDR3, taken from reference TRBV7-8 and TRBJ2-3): GAGVSQSPRYKVAKRGQDVALRCDPISGHVSLFWYQQALGQGPEFLTYFQNEAQLDKSGLPSDRFFAERPEGSVSTLKIQRTQQEDSAVYLCASSSGGTDTQYFGPGTRLTVL.

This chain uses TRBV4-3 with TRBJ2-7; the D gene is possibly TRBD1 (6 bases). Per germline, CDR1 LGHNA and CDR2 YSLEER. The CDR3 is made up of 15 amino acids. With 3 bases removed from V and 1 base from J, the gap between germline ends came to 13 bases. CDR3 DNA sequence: TGCGCCAGCAGCCATTACAGGGCTGGTTCCTACGAGCAGTACTTC. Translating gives CASSHYRAGSYEQYF.

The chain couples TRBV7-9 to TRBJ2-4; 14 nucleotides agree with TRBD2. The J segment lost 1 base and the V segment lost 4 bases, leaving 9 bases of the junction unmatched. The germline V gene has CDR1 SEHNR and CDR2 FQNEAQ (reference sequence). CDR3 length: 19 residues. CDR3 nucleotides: TGTGCCAGCAGCTCTAGGACGGGACTAGCGGGAGCGGCCAAAAACATTCAGTACTTC. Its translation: CASSSRTGLAGAAKNIQYF.

The CDR3 sequence is CASSIPGLAGGLDTQYF. In DNA, the CDR3 is TGTGCCAGCAGTATACCTGGACTAGCGGGAGGGTTGGATACGCAGTATTTT. The chain uses TRBV27 and TRBJ2-3; 15 positions match TRBD2. CDR1 MNHEY and CDR2 SMNVEV come from the germline V gene (reference sequence). V was pared by 5 bases and J by 6 bases, with 9 bases of the junction left unmatched. The CDR3 consists of 17 residues.

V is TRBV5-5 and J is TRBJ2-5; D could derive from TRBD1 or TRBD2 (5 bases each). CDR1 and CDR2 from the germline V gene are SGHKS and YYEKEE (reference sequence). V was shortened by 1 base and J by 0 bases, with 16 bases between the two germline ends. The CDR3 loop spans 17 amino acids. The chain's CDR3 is CASSLYLRDGHQETQYF. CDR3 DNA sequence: TGTGCCAGCAGCTTGTACCTCCGGGACGGACACCAAGAGACCCAGTACTTC.

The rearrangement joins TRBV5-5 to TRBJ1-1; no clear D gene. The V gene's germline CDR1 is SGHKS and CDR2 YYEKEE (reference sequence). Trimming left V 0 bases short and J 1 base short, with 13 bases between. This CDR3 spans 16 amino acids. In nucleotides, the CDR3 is TGTGCCAGCAGCTTGGTACACGCGAGGACGAACACTGAAGCTTTCTTT. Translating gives CASSLVHARTNTEAFF. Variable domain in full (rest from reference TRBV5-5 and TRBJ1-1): DAGVTQSPTHLIKTRGQQVTLRCSPISGHKSVSWYQQVLGQGPQFIFQYYEKEERGRGNFPDRFSARQFPNYSSELNVNALLLGDSALYLCASSLVHARTNTEAFFGQGTRLTVV.

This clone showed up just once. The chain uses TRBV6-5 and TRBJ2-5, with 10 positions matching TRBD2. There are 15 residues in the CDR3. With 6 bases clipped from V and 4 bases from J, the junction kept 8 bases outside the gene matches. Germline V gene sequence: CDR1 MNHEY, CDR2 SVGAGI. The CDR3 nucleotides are TGTGCCAGCAGCCCCAGCGGGAGGGCCATAGAGACCCAGTACTTC. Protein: CASSPSGRAIETQYF.

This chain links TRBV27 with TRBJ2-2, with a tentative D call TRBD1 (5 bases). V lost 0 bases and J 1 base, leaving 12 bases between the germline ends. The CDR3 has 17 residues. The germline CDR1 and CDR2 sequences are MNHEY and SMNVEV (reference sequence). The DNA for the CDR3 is TGTGCCAGCAGTTTATCGATTTGGACACAGAACACCGGGGAGCTGTTTTTT. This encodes CASSLSIWTQNTGELFF.

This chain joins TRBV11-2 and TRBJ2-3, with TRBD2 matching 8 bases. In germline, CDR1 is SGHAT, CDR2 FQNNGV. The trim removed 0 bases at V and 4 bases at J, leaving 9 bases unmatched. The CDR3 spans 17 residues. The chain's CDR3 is CASSLDWRAGVADTQYF. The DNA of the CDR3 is TGTGCCAGCAGCTTAGATTGGAGAGCGGGAGTCGCAGATACGCAGTATTTT.

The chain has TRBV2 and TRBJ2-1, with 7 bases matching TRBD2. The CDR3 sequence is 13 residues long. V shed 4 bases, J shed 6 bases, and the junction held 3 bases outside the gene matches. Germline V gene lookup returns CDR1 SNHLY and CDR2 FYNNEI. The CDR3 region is CASSGTSSNEQFF. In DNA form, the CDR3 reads TGTGCCAGCAGTGGGACTAGTAGCAATGAGCAGTTCTTC.

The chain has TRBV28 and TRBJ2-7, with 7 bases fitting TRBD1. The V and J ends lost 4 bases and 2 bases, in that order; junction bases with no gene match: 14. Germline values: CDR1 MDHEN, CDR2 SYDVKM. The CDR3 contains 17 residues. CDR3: CASSSPTDRNNPYEQYF. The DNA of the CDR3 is TGTGCCAGCAGTTCACCGACGGACAGGAATAATCCCTACGAGCAGTACTTC.

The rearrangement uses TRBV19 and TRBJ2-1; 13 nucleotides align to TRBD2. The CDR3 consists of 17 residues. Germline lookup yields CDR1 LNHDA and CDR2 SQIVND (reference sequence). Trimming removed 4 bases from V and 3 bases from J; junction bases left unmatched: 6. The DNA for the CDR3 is TGTGCCAGTAGTAGCGGACTAGCGGGAGTCGTCTACAATGAGCAGTTCTTC. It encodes CASSSGLAGVVYNEQFF. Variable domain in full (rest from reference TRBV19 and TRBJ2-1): DGGITQSPKYLFRKEGQNVTLSCEQNLNHDAMYWYRQDPGQGLRLIYYSQIVNDFQKGDIAEGYSVSREKKESFPLTVTSAQKNPTAFYLCASSSGLAGVVYNEQFFGPGTRLTVL.

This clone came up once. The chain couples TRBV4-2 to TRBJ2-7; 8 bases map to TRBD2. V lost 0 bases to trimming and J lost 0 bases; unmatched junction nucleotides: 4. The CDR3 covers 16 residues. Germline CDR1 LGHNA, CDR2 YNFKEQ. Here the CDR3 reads CASSQDIAGSSYEQYF. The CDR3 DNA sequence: TGTGCCAGCAGCCAAGACATAGCGGGAAGCTCCTACGAGCAGTACTTC.

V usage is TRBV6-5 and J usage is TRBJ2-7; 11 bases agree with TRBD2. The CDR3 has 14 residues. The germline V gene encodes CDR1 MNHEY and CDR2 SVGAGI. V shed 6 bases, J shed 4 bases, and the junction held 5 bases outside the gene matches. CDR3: CASRFASGGYEQYF. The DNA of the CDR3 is TGTGCCAGCAGGTTCGCTAGCGGGGGGTACGAGCAGTACTTC.

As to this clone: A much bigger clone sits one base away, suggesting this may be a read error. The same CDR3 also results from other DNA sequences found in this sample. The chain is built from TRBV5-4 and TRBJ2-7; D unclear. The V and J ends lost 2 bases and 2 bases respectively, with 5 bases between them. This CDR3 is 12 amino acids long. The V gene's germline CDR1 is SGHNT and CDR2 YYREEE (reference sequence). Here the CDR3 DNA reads TGTGCCAGCAGCTTAGAGACCTACGAGCAGTACTTC. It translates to CASSLETYEQYF.

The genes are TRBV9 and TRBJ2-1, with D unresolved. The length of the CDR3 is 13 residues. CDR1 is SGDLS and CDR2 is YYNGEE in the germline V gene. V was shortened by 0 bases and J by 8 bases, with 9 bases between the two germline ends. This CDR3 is CASSVESAHEQFF. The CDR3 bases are TGTGCCAGCAGCGTAGAAAGCGCCCATGAGCAGTTCTTC.

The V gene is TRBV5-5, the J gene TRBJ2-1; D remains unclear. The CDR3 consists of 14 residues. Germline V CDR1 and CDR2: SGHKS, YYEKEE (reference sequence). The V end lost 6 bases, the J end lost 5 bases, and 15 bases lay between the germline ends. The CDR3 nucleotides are TGTGCCAGCACCCCGAGGTCTTATGACAATGAGCAGTTCTTC. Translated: CASTPRSYDNEQFF.

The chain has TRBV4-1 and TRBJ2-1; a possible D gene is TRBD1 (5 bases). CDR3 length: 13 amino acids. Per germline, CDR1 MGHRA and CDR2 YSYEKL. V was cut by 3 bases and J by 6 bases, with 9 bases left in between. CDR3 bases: TGCGCCAGCAGCCAGGTTCAGGGCAATGAGCAGTTCTTC. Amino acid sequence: CASSQVQGNEQFF.

CDR3: CASAGFVVAGGNEQFF. CDR3 nucleotide sequence: TGTGCCAGCGCCGGATTCGTGGTGGCAGGGGGCAATGAGCAGTTCTTC. The genes are TRBV14 and TRBJ2-1, with 7 bases aligning to TRBD1. CDR1 and CDR2 from the germline V gene are SGHDN and FVKESK. The CDR3 covers 16 residues. Losses at the gene ends were 8 bases for V and 6 bases for J; bases not matched to a gene: 16.

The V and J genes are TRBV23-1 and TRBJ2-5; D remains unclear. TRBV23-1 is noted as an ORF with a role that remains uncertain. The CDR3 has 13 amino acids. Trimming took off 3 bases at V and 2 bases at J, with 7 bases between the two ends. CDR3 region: CASSHNLQETQYF. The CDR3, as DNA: TGCGCCAGCAGTCATAACCTACAAGAGACCCAGTACTTC.

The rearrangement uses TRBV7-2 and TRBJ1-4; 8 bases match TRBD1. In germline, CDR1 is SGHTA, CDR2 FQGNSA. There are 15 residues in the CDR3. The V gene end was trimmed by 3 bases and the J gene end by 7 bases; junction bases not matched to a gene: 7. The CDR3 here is CASSFEGQGIEKLFF. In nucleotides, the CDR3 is TGTGCCAGCAGCTTCGAAGGACAGGGTATTGAAAAACTGTTTTTT.

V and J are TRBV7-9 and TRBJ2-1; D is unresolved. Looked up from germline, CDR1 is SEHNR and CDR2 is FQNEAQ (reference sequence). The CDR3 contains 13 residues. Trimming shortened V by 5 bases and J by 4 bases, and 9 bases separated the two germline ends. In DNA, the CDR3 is TGTGCCAGCAGCCCCTTAGTATACAATGAGCAGTTCTTC. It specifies CASSPLVYNEQFF.

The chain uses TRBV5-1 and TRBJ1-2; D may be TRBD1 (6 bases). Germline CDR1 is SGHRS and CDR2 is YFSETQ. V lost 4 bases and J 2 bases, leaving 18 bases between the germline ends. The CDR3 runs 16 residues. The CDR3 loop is CASSPRRGPTNYGYTF. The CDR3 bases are TGCGCCAGCAGCCCCCGTCGGGGGCCCACCAACTATGGCTACACCTTC.

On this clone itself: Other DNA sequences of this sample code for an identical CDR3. The CDR3 protein is CASSLGGSYEQYF. CDR3 DNA sequence: TGTGCCAGCAGTTTGGGCGGGTCCTACGAGCAGTACTTC. V and J are TRBV27 and TRBJ2-7, with TRBD2 as a possible D gene (5 bases). The CDR3 runs to 13 residues. CDR1 is MNHEY and CDR2 is SMNVEV in the germline V gene (reference sequence). V lost 3 bases to trimming and J lost 1 base, with 7 bases between them.

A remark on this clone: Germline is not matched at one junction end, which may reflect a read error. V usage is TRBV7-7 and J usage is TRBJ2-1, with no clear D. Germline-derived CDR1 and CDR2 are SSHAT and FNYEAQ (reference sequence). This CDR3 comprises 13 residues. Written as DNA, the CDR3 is TGTGCTAGCAGCTCCCAGACTGGCAGTGAGCAGTTCTTC. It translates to CASSSQTGSEQFF.

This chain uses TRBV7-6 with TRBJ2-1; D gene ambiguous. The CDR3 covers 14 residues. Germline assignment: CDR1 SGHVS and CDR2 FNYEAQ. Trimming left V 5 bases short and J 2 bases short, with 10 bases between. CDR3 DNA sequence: TGTGCCAGCAGCCACGAAACAGCCTACAATGAGCAGTTCTTC. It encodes CASSHETAYNEQFF.

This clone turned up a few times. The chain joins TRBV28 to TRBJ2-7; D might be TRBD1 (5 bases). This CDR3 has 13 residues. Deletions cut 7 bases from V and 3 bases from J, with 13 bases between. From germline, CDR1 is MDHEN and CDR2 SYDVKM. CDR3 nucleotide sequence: TGTGCCAGCACCCCAGGGATTAACTACGAGCAGTACTTC. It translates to CASTPGINYEQYF.